These T cell receptor beta chains were read from a single sample in a study of shared clonotypes between healthy human individuals. Method: immunoSEQ multiplex PCR; TCRdb's copy keeps in-frame clones and lacks some. The sample has about 800,000 clones; approximately 97% are singletons. Sequencing was performed on naive CD8+ T cells sorted from blood. Every receptor here comes from a man aged 30 to 39 in good health. The CDR3 runs from the conserved cysteine through the conserved F or W. Each record gives: V gene, D gene, clone size, J gene, CDR3 DNA, CDR3 protein. The D gene is left open where the match is weak. The size entry is marked missing in some rows and otherwise reads once, few, many or a size class.

TRBV5-4,TRBD2,NA,TRBJ2-2,TGTGCCAGCAGCCCCGAACCGGGACTAGCGGGAGGGAGGACCGGGGAGCTGTTTTTT,CASSPEPGLAGGRTGELFF
TRBV27,NA,NA,TRBJ2-1,TGTGCCAGCAGAACAGGGACCGTCAACAATGAGCAGTTCTTC,CASRTGTVNNEQFF
TRBV18,NA,NA,TRBJ2-1,TGTGCCAGCTCACCACCGGAAGGGAACAATGAGCAGTTCTTC,CASSPPEGNNEQFF
TRBV6-1,NA,NA,TRBJ2-1,TGTGCCAGCAGTGAAGGGGACTGGAACTACAATGAGCAGTTCTTC,CASSEGDWNYNEQFF
TRBV29-1,TRBD2,NA,TRBJ2-1,TGCAGCGTGGGGACTAGCGGGATCAATGAGCAGTTCTTC,CSVGTSGINEQFF
TRBV5-4,TRBD1,NA,TRBJ2-6,TGTGCCGTCCGGGACAGCCTCTCTGGGGCCAACGTCCTGACTTTC,CAVRDSLSGANVLTF
TRBV4-1,NA,NA,TRBJ1-1,TGCGCCAGCAGCCACCAATACCCCTCAGGGGAAGAGGGCACTGAAGCTTTCTTT,CASSHQYPSGEEGTEAFF
TRBV6-6,TRBD2,NA,TRBJ2-3,TGTGCCAGCAGTTTTGGGACTAGCGGCACAGATACGCAGTATTTT,CASSFGTSGTDTQYF
TRBV15,NA,NA,TRBJ2-1,TGTGCCACCAGCAGAGGTAGGGACTCTCAGTTCTTC,CATSRGRDSQFF
TRBV30,TRBD1,once,TRBJ1-4,TGTGCCGGGAGGGACAGGCCTAATGAAAAACTGTTTTTT,CAGRDRPNEKLFF
TRBV5-1,TRBD1,NA,TRBJ2-7,TGCGCCAGCAGCTTGGGTTCGGGACAGGGGGACGAGCAGTACTTC,CASSLGSGQGDEQYF
TRBV28,NA,NA,TRBJ1-5,TGTGCCAGCAGGACATTTGACAGCAGCAATCAGCCCCAGCATTTT,CASRTFDSSNQPQHF
TRBV4-1,NA,NA,TRBJ2-7,TGCGCCAGCAGCCAAGTGGGCGGAAGATCCTACGAGCAGTACTTC,CASSQVGGRSYEQYF
TRBV7-9,NA,NA,TRBJ2-7,TGTGCCAGCAGCTCCGACTTCGCTGCGCAGTACTTC,CASSSDFAAQYF
TRBV9,NA,NA,TRBJ2-3,TGTGCCAGCAGCGTGTCAGGGGTACGGGATACGCAGTATTTT,CASSVSGVRDTQYF
TRBV29-1,NA,NA,TRBJ2-1,TGCAGCGTGGTTGGGAAATCCTACAATGAGCAGTTCTTC,CSVVGKSYNEQFF
TRBV10-1,NA,NA,TRBJ2-7,TGCGCCAGCAGTGAGGAACGGACCTCGGAGGCCGGTTGGGAGCAGTACTTC,CASSEERTSEAGWEQYF
TRBV27,NA,NA,TRBJ2-7,TGTGCCAGCAGTTTATCGGGGGAGAGCTCCTACGAGCAGTACTTC,CASSLSGESSYEQYF
TRBV29-1,NA,NA,TRBJ1-5,TGCAGCGTTGGGAACACCCAAGGGCCCCAGCATTTT,CSVGNTQGPQHF
TRBV4-3,NA,NA,TRBJ2-7,TGCGCCAGCAGCCAAGACCCGGCGGGAAGATCCTACGAGCAGTACTTC,CASSQDPAGRSYEQYF
TRBV9,NA,NA,TRBJ2-7,TGTGCCAGCAGCCCCCGGGGGTCCACCTACGAGCAGTACTTC,CASSPRGSTYEQYF
TRBV5-8,NA,NA,TRBJ2-7,TGTGCCAGCAGCTTGGGCCCTGGACAGAGCTACGAGCAGTACTTC,CASSLGPGQSYEQYF
TRBV6-7,TRBD1,NA,TRBJ1-4,TGTGCCAGCAGTTACCAGGACAGGGGCGGGGAAAAACTGTTTTTT,CASSYQDRGGEKLFF
TRBV30,NA,NA,TRBJ2-7,TGTGCCTGGAGTGTACTTTTAGGTTCGGGCTACGAGCAGTACTTC,CAWSVLLGSGYEQYF
TRBV12-5,NA,NA,TRBJ1-6,TGTGCTAGTGGGAGGGACATCGTTAATTCACCCCTCCACTTT,CASGRDIVNSPLHF
TRBV19,NA,NA,TRBJ2-2,TGTGCCAGTAGTGTGGCAGCGTTTGAAGGGGAGCTGTTTTTT,CASSVAAFEGELFF
TRBV2,NA,NA,TRBJ2-7,TGTGCCAGTAGCGTATCCTACGAGCAGTACTTC,CASSVSYEQYF
TRBV7-2,NA,NA,TRBJ1-2,TGTGCCAGCAGCCCGAATCCCGGGGTTGATGGCTACACCTTC,CASSPNPGVDGYTF
TRBV14,NA,NA,TRBJ1-2,TGTGCCAGCAGCCAAGAGAGTTCACAGGGAAGCGGCTACACCTTC,CASSQESSQGSGYTF
TRBV11-2,NA,NA,TRBJ1-1,TGTGCCAGCAACAGGGTTAATTTCGACACTGAAGCTTTCTTT,CASNRVNFDTEAFF
TRBV29-1,NA,NA,TRBJ1-2,TGCAGCGTTGAAGATGGAATCTATGGCTACACCTTC,CSVEDGIYGYTF
TRBV11-3,TRBD2,once,TRBJ2-1,TGTGCCAGCAGCCTCGGGACTAGCGGGATTCGGGCGCAGTTCTTC,CASSLGTSGIRAQFF
TRBV7-3,TRBD1,NA,TRBJ2-1,TGTGCCTCGGGACAGGTCCCCTCCCTCTCCTACAATGAGCAGTTCTTC,CASGQVPSLSYNEQFF
TRBV25-1,NA,NA,TRBJ1-1,TGTGCCACTCGCGGGGACTCGCCACGGGAAGCTTTCTTT,CATRGDSPREAFF
TRBV11-2,NA,NA,TRBJ2-3,TGTGCCAGCAGCTTAGATCCAGTCCTAGCACTACGCACAGATACGCAGTATTTT,CASSLDPVLALRTDTQYF
TRBV28,NA,NA,TRBJ2-2,TGTGCCAGCAGGGCAATTTACGGACACTCGAACTTAAACACCGGGGAGCTGTTTTTT,CASRAIYGHSNLNTGELFF
TRBV5-5,NA,NA,TRBJ2-3,TGTGCCAGCAGCTTGGTCCTACTGGGCACCCACACAGATACGCAGTATTTT,CASSLVLLGTHTDTQYF
TRBV7-9,TRBD2,NA,TRBJ2-7,TGTGCCAGCAGCTTACGGGCGGGAGGGCAGACCGAGCAGTACTTC,CASSLRAGGQTEQYF
TRBV2,TRBD2,NA,TRBJ2-7,TGTGCCAGCAGTGAACGGGGGGTCGAGCAGTACTTC,CASSERGVEQYF
TRBV7-9,NA,once,TRBJ1-1,TGTGCCAGCAGCAAAAGTGACAGGTTGAACACTGAAGCTTTCTTT,CASSKSDRLNTEAFF
TRBV5-1,NA,NA,TRBJ2-3,TGCGCCAGCATCCCAGGACAGTCTCGCACAGATACGCAGTATTTT,CASIPGQSRTDTQYF
TRBV20-1,NA,NA,TRBJ2-7,TGCAGTACAAGGGACTACGAGCAGTACTTC,CSTRDYEQYF
TRBV9,NA,NA,TRBJ2-5,TGTGCCAGCAGCTTCGAAGGCATCTGGGAGACCCAGTACTTC,CASSFEGIWETQYF
TRBV7-9,NA,NA,TRBJ2-1,TGTGCCAGCAGCCCACTCAATGATATACAGTTCTTC,CASSPLNDIQFF
TRBV7-2,TRBD2,NA,TRBJ2-7,TGTGCCAGCAGCTCCTTTAGCGGGCGGATATCATACGAGCAGTACTTC,CASSSFSGRISYEQYF
TRBV14,TRBD1,NA,TRBJ1-2,TGTGCCAGCAGCGCCAGGGGGCGGTTTGATGGCTACACCTTC,CASSARGRFDGYTF
TRBV4-1,NA,NA,TRBJ1-2,TGCGCCAGCAGCCAAGGCCCCGGTTCCAACTATGGCTACACCTTC,CASSQGPGSNYGYTF
TRBV28,TRBD2,NA,TRBJ2-1,TGTGCCAGCAGTCTCCGGACTAGCGGGAGACCCAATAAGCAGTTCTTC,CASSLRTSGRPNKQFF
TRBV7-8,TRBD2,NA,TRBJ2-1,TGTGCCAGCAGCGCAGGGACTAGCGGATACAATGAGCAGTTCTTC,CASSAGTSGYNEQFF
TRBV9,NA,NA,TRBJ2-1,TGTGCCAGCAGCCCCCGAACGAGCGGCAATGAGCAGTTCTTC,CASSPRTSGNEQFF
TRBV6-5,NA,NA,TRBJ2-4,TGTGCCATCACGAATATAAACATTCAGTACTTC,CAITNINIQYF
TRBV7-9,TRBD1,NA,TRBJ1-2,TGTGCCAGCAGCTCCTCTACGGGACAGGGTTATGGCTACACCTTC,CASSSSTGQGYGYTF
TRBV11-2,TRBD1,NA,TRBJ2-5,TGTGCCAGCAGCTTAATAGGGGGCAGACCAGAGACCCAGTACTTC,CASSLIGGRPETQYF
TRBV10-3,TRBD1,NA,TRBJ2-7,TGTGCCATCAGTGAGGGGACAGAAACCTACGAGCAGTACTTC,CAISEGTETYEQYF
TRBV7-9,NA,NA,TRBJ2-7,TGTGCCAGCAGCTCTGGGGACGGCGAGCAGTACTTC,CASSSGDGEQYF
TRBV28,NA,NA,TRBJ2-7,TGTGCCAGCAGTCGGTCTCGGGACAAAACCGAGCAGTACTTC,CASSRSRDKTEQYF
TRBV5-6,TRBD1,once,TRBJ2-3,TGTGCCAGCACACGGACAGGGGGCGTCGATAAGTATTTT,CASTRTGGVDKYF
TRBV4-1,NA,NA,TRBJ2-7,TGCGCCAGCAGCCAAGGGGACAACTACGAGCAGTACTTC,CASSQGDNYEQYF
TRBV5-1,TRBD2,NA,TRBJ2-1,TGCGCCAGCAGCACAAGATTAGCGGGAGGGCCGAGTGAGCAGTTCTTC,CASSTRLAGGPSEQFF